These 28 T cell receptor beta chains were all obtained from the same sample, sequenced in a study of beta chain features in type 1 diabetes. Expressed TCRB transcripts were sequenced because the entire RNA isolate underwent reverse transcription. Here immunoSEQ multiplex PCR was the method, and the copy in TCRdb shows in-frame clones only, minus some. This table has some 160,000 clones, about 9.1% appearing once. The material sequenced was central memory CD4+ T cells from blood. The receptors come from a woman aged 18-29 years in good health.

Here the CDR3 reads CASSVVGSSGRVNEQFF. In DNA, the CDR3 is TGTGCCAGCAGCGTAGTGGGTTCGAGCGGGAGGGTCAATGAGCAGTTCTTC. The V and J genes are TRBV9 and TRBJ2-1; 10 nucleotides align to TRBD2. CDR3 size: 17 residues. Losses at the gene ends were 0 bases for V and 6 bases for J; bases not matched to a gene: 9. Germline values: CDR1 SGDLS, CDR2 YYNGEE.

The CDR3, as DNA: TGTGCCAGCAGCTTAGGACAGACTGCTGCTTACAATGAGCAGTTCTTC. It yields the protein CASSLGQTAAYNEQFF. The chain is built from TRBV7-2 and TRBJ2-1; possibly TRBD1 for D (5 bases). Germline CDR1 and CDR2: SGHTA and FQGNSA. The CDR3 totals 16 residues. Trimming stripped 1 base from V and 4 bases from J, with 14 bases between.

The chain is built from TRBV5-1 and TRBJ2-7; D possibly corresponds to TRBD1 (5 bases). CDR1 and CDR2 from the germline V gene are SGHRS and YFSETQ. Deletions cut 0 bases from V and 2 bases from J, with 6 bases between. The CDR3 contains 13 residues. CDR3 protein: CASSLVDTYEQYF. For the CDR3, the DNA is TGCGCCAGCAGCTTGGTGGACACCTACGAGCAGTACTTC.

The CDR3 here is CASSRTSGGTYEQYF. The CDR3, as DNA: TGTGCCAGCAGTCGGACTAGCGGGGGAACCTACGAGCAGTACTTC. The rearrangement uses TRBV6-6 and TRBJ2-7; 13 bases line up with TRBD2. The CDR3 is 15 residues long. V gave up 5 bases and J gave up 2 bases; unmatched junction bases: 3. Germline V gene sequence: CDR1 MNHNY, CDR2 SVGAGI (reference sequence).

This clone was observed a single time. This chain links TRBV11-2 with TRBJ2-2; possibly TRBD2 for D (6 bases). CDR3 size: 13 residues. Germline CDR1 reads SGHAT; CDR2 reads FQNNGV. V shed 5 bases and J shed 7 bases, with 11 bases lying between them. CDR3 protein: CASSPGGDGELFF. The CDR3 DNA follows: TGTGCCAGCAGCCCGGGCGGGGACGGGGAGCTGTTTTTT.

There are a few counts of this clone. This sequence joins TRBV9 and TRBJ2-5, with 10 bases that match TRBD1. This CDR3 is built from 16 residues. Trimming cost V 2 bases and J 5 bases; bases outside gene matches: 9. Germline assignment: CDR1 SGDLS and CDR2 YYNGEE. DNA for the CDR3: TGTGCCAGCAGCGTCGGGACAGGGGCCTTGGTCGAGACCCAGTACTTC. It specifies CASSVGTGALVETQYF. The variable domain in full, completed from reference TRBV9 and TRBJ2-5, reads DSGVTQTPKHLITATGQRVTLRCSPRSGDLSVYWYQQSLDQGLQFLIQYYNGEERAKGNILERFSAQQFPDLHSELNLSSLELGDSALYFCASSVGTGALVETQYFGPGTRLLVL.

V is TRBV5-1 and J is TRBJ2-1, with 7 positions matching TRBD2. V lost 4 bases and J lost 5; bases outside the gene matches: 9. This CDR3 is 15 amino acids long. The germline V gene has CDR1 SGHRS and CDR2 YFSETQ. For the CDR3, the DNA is TGCGCCAGCAGCGCGACTAGCCGAGACGACAATGAGCAGTTCTTC. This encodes CASSATSRDDNEQFF.

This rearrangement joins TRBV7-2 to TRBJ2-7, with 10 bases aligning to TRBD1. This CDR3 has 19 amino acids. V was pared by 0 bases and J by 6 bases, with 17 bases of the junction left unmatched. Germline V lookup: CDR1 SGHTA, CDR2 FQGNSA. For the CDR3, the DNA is TGTGCCAGCAGCTTAGCTCTTTTAGTGGGGACAGGGGCCCCTCTCGAGCAGTACTTC. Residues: CASSLALLVGTGAPLEQYF.

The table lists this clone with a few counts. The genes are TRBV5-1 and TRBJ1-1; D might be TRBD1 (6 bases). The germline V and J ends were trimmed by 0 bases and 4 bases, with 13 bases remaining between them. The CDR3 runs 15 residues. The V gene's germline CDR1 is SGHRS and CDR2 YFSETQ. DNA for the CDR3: TGCGCCAGCAGCTTGGGACAAACAGGGCCCACTGAAGCTTTCTTT. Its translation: CASSLGQTGPTEAFF.

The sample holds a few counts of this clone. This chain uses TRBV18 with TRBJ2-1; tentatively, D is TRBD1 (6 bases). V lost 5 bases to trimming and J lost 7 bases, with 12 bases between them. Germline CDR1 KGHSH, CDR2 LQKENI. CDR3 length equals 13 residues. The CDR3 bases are TGTGCCAGCTCATTCGGACAGATTAATGAGCAGTTCTTC. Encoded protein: CASSFGQINEQFF.

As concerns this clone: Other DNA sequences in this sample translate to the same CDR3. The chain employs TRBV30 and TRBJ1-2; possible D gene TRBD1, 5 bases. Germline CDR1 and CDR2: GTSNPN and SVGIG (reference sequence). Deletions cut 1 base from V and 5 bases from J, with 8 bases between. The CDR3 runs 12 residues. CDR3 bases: TGTGCCTGGAGTGGGGGGGGATATGGCTACACCTTC. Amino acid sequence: CAWSGGGYGYTF.

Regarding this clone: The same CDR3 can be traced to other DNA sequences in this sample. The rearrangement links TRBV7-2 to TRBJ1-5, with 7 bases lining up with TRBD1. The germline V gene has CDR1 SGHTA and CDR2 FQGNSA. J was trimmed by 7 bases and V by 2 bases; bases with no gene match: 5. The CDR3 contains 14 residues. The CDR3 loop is CASSLRGGGQPQHF. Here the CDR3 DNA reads TGTGCCAGCAGCTTACGAGGGGGCGGACAGCCCCAGCATTTT.

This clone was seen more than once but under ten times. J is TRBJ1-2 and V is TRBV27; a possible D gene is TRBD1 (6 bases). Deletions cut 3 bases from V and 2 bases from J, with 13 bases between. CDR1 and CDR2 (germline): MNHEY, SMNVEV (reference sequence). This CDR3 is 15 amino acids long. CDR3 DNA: TGTGCCAGCAGTTTGCTTCAGGGGCCGAACTATGGCTACACCTTC. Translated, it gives CASSLLQGPNYGYTF.

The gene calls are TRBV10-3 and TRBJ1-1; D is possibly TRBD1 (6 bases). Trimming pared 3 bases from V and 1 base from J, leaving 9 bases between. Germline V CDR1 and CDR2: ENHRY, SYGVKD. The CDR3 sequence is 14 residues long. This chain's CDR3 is CAISDVGGNTEAFF. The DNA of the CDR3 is TGTGCCATCAGTGATGTAGGGGGGAACACTGAAGCTTTCTTT.

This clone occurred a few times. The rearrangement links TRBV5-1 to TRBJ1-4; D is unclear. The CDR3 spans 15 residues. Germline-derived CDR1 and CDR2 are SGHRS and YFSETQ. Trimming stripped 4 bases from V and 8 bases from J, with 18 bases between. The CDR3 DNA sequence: TGCGCCAGCAGCCGGTCGGGGTCGGAGGACGAAAAACTGTTTTTT. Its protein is CASSRSGSEDEKLFF.

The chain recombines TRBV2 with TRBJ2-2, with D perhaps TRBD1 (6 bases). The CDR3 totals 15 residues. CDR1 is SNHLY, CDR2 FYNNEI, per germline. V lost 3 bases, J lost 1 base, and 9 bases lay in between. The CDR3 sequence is CASSEQGQNTGELFF. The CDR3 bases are TGTGCCAGCAGTGAGCAGGGGCAGAACACCGGGGAGCTGTTTTTT.

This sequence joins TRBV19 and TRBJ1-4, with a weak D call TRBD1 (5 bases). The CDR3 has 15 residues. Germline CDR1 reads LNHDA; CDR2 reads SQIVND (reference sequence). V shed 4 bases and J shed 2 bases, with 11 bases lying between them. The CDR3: CASSNSGTTNEKLFF. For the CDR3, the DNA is TGTGCCAGTAGTAACAGCGGGACTACTAATGAAAAACTGTTTTTT.

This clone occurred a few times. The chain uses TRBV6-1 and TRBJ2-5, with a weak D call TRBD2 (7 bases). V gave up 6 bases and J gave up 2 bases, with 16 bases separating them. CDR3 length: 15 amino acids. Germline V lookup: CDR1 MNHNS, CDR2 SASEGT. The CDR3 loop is CASRPGGGQQETQYF. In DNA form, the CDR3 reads TGTGCCAGCAGGCCGGGGGGCGGCCAGCAAGAGACCCAGTACTTC.

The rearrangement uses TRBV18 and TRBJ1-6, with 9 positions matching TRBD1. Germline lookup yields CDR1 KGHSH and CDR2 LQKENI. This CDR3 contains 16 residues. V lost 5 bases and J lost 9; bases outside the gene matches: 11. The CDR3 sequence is CASSSQGSGQGSPLHF. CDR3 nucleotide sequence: TGTGCCAGCTCATCCCAGGGTTCGGGACAGGGTTCACCCCTCCACTTT.

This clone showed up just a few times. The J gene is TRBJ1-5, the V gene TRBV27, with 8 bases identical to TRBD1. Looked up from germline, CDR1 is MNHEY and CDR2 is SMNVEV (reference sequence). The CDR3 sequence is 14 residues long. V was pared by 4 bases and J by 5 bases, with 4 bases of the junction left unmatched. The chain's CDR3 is CASSYQGAHQPQHF. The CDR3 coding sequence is TGTGCCAGCAGTTACCAGGGGGCTCATCAGCCCCAGCATTTT.

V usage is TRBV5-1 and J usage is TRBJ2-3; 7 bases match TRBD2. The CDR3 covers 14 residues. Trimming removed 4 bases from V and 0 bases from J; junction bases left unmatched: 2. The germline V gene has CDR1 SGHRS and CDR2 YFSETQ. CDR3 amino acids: CASSGGGSTDTQYF. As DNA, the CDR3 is TGCGCCAGCAGCGGGGGAGGGAGCACAGATACGCAGTATTTT. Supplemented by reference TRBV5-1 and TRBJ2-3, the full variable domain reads KAGVTQTPRYLIKTRGQQVTLSCSPISGHRSVSWYQQTPGQGLQFLFEYFSETQRNKGNFPGRFSGRQFSNSRSEMNVSTLELGDSALYLCASSGGGSTDTQYFGPGTRLTVL.

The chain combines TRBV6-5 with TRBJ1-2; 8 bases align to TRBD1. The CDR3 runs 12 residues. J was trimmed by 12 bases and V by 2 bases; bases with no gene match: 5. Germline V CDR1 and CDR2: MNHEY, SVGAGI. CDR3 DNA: TGTGCCAGCAGTTACGGACAGGGCCGACACACCTTC. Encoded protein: CASSYGQGRHTF.

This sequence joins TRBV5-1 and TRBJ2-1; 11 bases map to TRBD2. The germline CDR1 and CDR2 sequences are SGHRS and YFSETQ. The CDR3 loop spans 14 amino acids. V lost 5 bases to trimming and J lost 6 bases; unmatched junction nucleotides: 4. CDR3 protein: CASRKTSGGNEQFF. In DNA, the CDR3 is TGCGCCAGCAGAAAAACTAGCGGGGGCAATGAGCAGTTCTTC.

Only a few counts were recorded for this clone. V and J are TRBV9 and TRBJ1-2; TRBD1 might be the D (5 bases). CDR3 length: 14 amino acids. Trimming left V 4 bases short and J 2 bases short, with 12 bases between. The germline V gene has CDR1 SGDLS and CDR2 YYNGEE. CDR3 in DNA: TGTGCCAGCAGCCCCACCCCAGGGAACTATGGCTACACCTTC. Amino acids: CASSPTPGNYGYTF. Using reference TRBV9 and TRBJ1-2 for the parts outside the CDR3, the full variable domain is DSGVTQTPKHLITATGQRVTLRCSPRSGDLSVYWYQQSLDQGLQFLIQYYNGEERAKGNILERFSAQQFPDLHSELNLSSLELGDSALYFCASSPTPGNYGYTFGSGTRLTVV.

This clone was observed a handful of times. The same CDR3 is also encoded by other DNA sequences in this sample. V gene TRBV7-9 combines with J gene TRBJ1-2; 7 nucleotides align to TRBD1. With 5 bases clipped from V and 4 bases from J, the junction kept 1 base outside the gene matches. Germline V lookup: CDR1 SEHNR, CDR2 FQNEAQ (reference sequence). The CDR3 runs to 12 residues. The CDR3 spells CASSRDSYGYTF. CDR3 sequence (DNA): TGTGCCAGCAGCCGGGACAGCTATGGCTACACCTTC.

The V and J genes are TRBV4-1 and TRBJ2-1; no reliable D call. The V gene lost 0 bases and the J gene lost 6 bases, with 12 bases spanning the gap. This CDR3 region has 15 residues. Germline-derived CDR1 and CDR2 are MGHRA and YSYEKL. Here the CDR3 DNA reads TGCGCCAGCAGCCAAGATGTGAATTGGAGCAATGAGCAGTTCTTC. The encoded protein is CASSQDVNWSNEQFF.

The CDR3 loop reads CASSLIGGGASYNEQFF. The CDR3 DNA follows: TGTGCCAGCAGCTTAATTGGCGGGGGAGCATCCTACAATGAGCAGTTCTTC. The chain links TRBV7-3 to TRBJ2-1, with 7 bases matching TRBD2. Per the germline V gene, CDR1 is SGHTA and CDR2 is FQGTGA. The CDR3 sequence is 17 residues long. With 1 base clipped from V and 1 base from J, the junction kept 7 bases outside the gene matches.

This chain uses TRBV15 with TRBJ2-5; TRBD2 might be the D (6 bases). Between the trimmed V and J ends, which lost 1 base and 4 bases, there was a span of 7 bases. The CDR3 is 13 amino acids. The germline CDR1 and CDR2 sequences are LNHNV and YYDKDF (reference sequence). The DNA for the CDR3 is TGTGCCACCAGCAGAGTCGGGAGAGAGACCCAGTACTTC. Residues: CATSRVGRETQYF.